Listed below are T cell receptor beta chains from one sample, sequenced in a study of CD8+CD57+ T cells in acquired aplastic anemia. TCRdb redid the calling of the reads with MiXCR, one entry per CDR3 protein. The profile shows hundreds of thousands of distinct CDR3 sequences, 65% to 80% of them singletons. The sequenced material came from sorted CD4+, CD8+, or CD8+CD57+ T cells (not recorded which) from PBMCs. These receptors all come from a human donor in good health, serving as a control. Both conserved end residues are part of each CDR3. Fields, in order: V gene, J gene, clone size, CDR3 protein. Rows may omit the clone size; those that give it use once, few, many or a size class.

V: TRBV5-1; J: TRBJ2-3; size: few; CDR3: CASSLAPGGKQYF
V: TRBV20-1; J: TRBJ2-7; size: once; CDR3: CSASDRGSYEQYF
V: TRBV27; J: TRBJ2-1; size: NA; CDR3: CASSFLRNEQFF
V: TRBV9; J: TRBJ1-6; size: NA; CDR3: CASSETASGSPLHF
V: TRBV3-1; J: TRBJ2-5; size: NA; CDR3: CASSQRTGGVQETQYF
V: TRBV6-2/TRBV6-3; J: TRBJ2-3; size: many; CDR3: CASSDFTDTQYF
V: TRBV7-2; J: TRBJ2-5; size: NA; CDR3: CASKRTGRRETQYF
V: TRBV20-1; J: TRBJ1-2; size: once; CDR3: CSARGRGAGVYGYTF
V: TRBV20-1; J: TRBJ1-2; size: NA; CDR3: CSARDRRRNRYTF
V: TRBV10-2; J: TRBJ1-4; size: many; CDR3: CASSEGGVREKLFF
V: TRBV19; J: TRBJ2-5; size: once; CDR3: CASSIAIEDTQYF
V: TRBV6-2/TRBV6-3; J: TRBJ1-2; size: many; CDR3: CASWKSETSYGYTF
V: TRBV7-4; J: TRBJ2-3; size: NA; CDR3: CASSQKWGDKQYF
V: TRBV7-3; J: TRBJ2-1; size: NA; CDR3: CASSESTNSYEQYQFF
V: TRBV12-3/TRBV12-4; J: TRBJ1-4; size: NA; CDR3: CASSFARPIEKLFF
V: TRBV19; J: NA; size: NA; CDR3: CASSPRDTPAPLHF
V: TRBV9; J: TRBJ2-2; size: few; CDR3: CASSVVQANTGELFF
V: TRBV12-5; J: TRBJ2-7; size: NA; CDR3: CASSLRDRGEWQYF
V: TRBV7-3; J: TRBJ1-2; size: NA; CDR3: CATSRVSTGPFGYTF
V: TRBV11-1; J: TRBJ1-1; size: NA; CDR3: CASSLEAGLAGENTEAFF
V: TRBV7-2; J: TRBJ1-5; size: NA; CDR3: CASSAGKSPHQFQHF
V: TRBV20-1; J: TRBJ2-7; size: many; CDR3: CSGYRISYEQYF
V: TRBV5-4; J: TRBJ1-2; size: NA; CDR3: CASSKRQMRNGYTF
V: TRBV7-2; J: TRBJ1-3; size: NA; CDR3: CASSRQGDTGNTIYF
V: TRBV7-9; J: TRBJ2-7; size: NA; CDR3: CATSGPGTCGTTDF
V: TRBV7-2; J: NA; size: NA; CDR3: CASLRIGANYGQYF
V: TRBV12-3/TRBV12-4; J: TRBJ1-5; size: few; CDR3: CATRGGVDSNQPQHF
V: TRBV10-3; J: TRBJ2-7; size: NA; CDR3: CAINGRRGEQYF
V: TRBV12-3/TRBV12-4; J: TRBJ1-6; size: many; CDR3: CASNLHRGLSPLHF
V: TRBV5-1; J: TRBJ2-7; size: NA; CDR3: CASSGEAGQHEQYF
V: TRBV2; J: NA; size: NA; CDR3: CASSRGGGVNGALFF
V: TRBV6-4; J: TRBJ1-2; size: NA; CDR3: CAGSDLRQGVDGYTF
V: TRBV10-2; J: TRBJ1-5; size: few; CDR3: CASSVRGGQGSNQPQHF
V: TRBV7-3; J: TRBJ1-1; size: NA; CDR3: CASSPGEAEGEAFF
V: TRBV11-3; J: TRBJ2-5; size: many; CDR3: CASSFRSGGNQETQYF
V: TRBV12-3/TRBV12-4; J: TRBJ2-1; size: NA; CDR3: CASSFNEQFF
V: TRBV7-9; J: TRBJ2-1; size: NA; CDR3: CASSLVGTGTAAQFF
V: TRBV11-2; J: TRBJ1-4; size: few; CDR3: CASSPLSPLFNEKLFF
V: TRBV6-5; J: TRBJ1-2; size: many; CDR3: CASSFLGGYTF
V: TRBV20-1; J: TRBJ2-3; size: few; CDR3: CSARADYNEQYF